Listed below are T cell receptor beta chains from one sample, sequenced in a study of blood T cell repertoires in COVID-19. TCRdb's copy holds only in-frame clones and misses some; the assay was immunoSEQ multiplex PCR. Among over 200,000 clones listed, about nine tenths were seen once. Sample: peripheral blood. The receptors originated from a man aged 60-69 years who had recovered from COVID-19. The CDR3 runs from the conserved cysteine through the conserved F or W. D genes are given only for firm matches. Where a row states a size, it is once, few, many or the class of an expanded clone; other rows omit it.

V gene,D gene,clone size,CDR3 length,J gene,CDR3 protein,CDR3 DNA
TRBV12-3/TRBV12-4,.,.,13,TRBJ1-1,CASSFRGNTEAFF,TGTGCCAGCAGTTTTAGGGGTAACACTGAAGCTTTCTTT
TRBV7-2,TRBD2,.,16,TRBJ2-5,CASSLAGLAGSETQYF,TGTGCCAGCAGCTTAGCGGGTCTAGCGGGGTCTGAGACCCAGTACTTC
TRBV5-5,.,.,14,TRBJ1-1,CASSLVRVGTEAFF,TGTGCCAGCAGCTTGGTGAGGGTGGGAACTGAAGCTTTCTTT
TRBV9,.,.,16,TRBJ2-2,CASSVAPRLHTGELFF,TGTGCCAGCAGCGTAGCTCCCCGACTCCACACCGGGGAGCTGTTTTTT
TRBV5-4,.,.,14,TRBJ1-4,CASSGGSRGEKLFF,TGTGCCAGCAGCGGGGGGTCCCGGGGAGAAAAACTGTTTTTT
TRBV19,TRBD1,.,14,TRBJ2-3,CASSTTGGADTQYF,TGTGCCAGTAGTACGACAGGGGGCGCGGATACGCAGTATTTT
TRBV18,.,.,15,TRBJ1-4,CASSPLGLRGEKLFF,TGTGCCAGCTCACCATTGGGACTGAGGGGTGAAAAACTGTTTTTT
TRBV7-2,TRBD2,.,15,TRBJ2-7,CASSFISGTTYEQYF,TGTGCCAGCAGCTTCATTAGCGGGACGACCTACGAGCAGTACTTC
TRBV19,.,few,14,TRBJ2-5,CASSPAVRGETQYF,TGTGCCAGTAGCCCCGCTGTCCGGGGGGAGACCCAGTACTTC
TRBV6-5,TRBD2,.,15,TRBJ2-1,CASRLTSGGKDEQFF,TGTGCCAGCAGGTTAACTAGCGGGGGGAAAGATGAGCAGTTCTTC
TRBV7-2,TRBD2,once,14,TRBJ2-7,CASSSGGSIYEQYF,TGTGCCAGCAGCTCCGGCGGGAGTATCTACGAGCAGTACTTC
TRBV6-5,TRBD2,.,15,TRBJ2-7,CASRREAGGPFEQYF,TGTGCCAGCAGGAGGGAGGCGGGAGGGCCCTTCGAGCAGTACTTC
TRBV25-1,.,.,14,TRBJ2-1,CASSAWREFNEQFF,TGTGCCAGCAGCGCCTGGAGGGAATTCAATGAGCAGTTCTTC
TRBV13,TRBD2,.,16,TRBJ2-7,CASSSSIGLAAYEQYF,TGTGCCAGCAGCTCCAGTATAGGGCTAGCGGCCTACGAGCAGTACTTC
TRBV5-4,TRBD1,few,19,TRBJ2-5,CASRRRQAVGTGGMETQYF,TGTGCCAGCAGACGAAGACAGGCTGTGGGGACAGGGGGCATGGAGACCCAGTACTTC
TRBV11-2,.,.,13,TRBJ2-7,CASSVSQGYEQYF,TGTGCCAGCAGCGTCTCACAGGGCTACGAGCAGTACTTC
TRBV5-1,.,.,13,TRBJ2-5,CASGGAGQETQYF,TGCGCCAGCGGAGGGGCCGGCCAAGAGACCCAGTACTTC
TRBV5-3,.,.,12,TRBJ2-7,CARARWRYEQYF,TGTGCCAGAGCCAGGTGGCGCTACGAGCAGTACTTC
TRBV5-1,.,.,18,TRBJ2-3,CASSLAGLGAGFTDTQYF,TGCGCCAGCAGCTTGGCGGGATTAGGCGCGGGATTCACAGATACGCAGTATTTT
TRBV30,TRBD2,once,15,TRBJ2-7,CAWSVGGRASYEQYF,TGTGCCTGGAGTGTAGGCGGGAGGGCATCGTACGAGCAGTACTTC
TRBV27,.,many,15,TRBJ2-7,CASTSGPGQPYEQYF,TGTGCCAGCACCTCTGGGCCAGGACAACCCTACGAGCAGTACTTC
TRBV10-3,TRBD1,.,16,TRBJ1-3,CAISGGQASSGNTIYF,TGTGCCATCAGTGGGGGACAGGCCTCCTCTGGAAACACCATATATTTT
TRBV5-1,TRBD1,.,15,TRBJ2-1,CASSLRQGGNNEQFF,TGCGCCAGCAGCTTGCGACAGGGGGGTAACAATGAGCAGTTCTTC
TRBV5-1,.,.,16,TRBJ1-3,CASSSSAGESGNTIYF,TGCGCCAGCAGCTCCAGTGCAGGGGAGTCTGGAAACACCATATATTTT
TRBV7-2,.,.,15,TRBJ2-7,CASSPTGGEAYEQYF,TGTGCCAGCAGCCCCACAGGCGGGGAGGCCTACGAGCAGTACTTC
TRBV24-1,.,.,12,TRBJ2-1,CATSNAVNEQFF,TGTGCCACCAGTAATGCAGTCAATGAGCAGTTCTTC
TRBV3-1/TRBV3-2,TRBD2,once,16,TRBJ2-3,CASSPGTSGYTDTQYF,TGTGCCAGCAGCCCCGGGACTAGCGGTTACACAGATACGCAGTATTTT
TRBV6-5,TRBD1,.,15,TRBJ2-7,CASSYSGQATYEQYF,TGTGCCAGCAGTTACTCCGGACAGGCTACCTACGAGCAGTACTTC
TRBV11-3,.,.,14,TRBJ1-5,CASSSNREGQPQHF,TGTGCCAGCAGCAGTAACAGGGAAGGCCAGCCCCAGCATTTT
TRBV5-5,TRBD2,.,13,TRBJ2-3,CASSPGGRDTQYF,TGTGCCAGCAGCCCGGGGGGGCGAGATACGCAGTATTTT
TRBV5-1,.,.,15,TRBJ1-6,CASSLGVNAGSPLHF,TGCGCCAGCAGCTTGGGGGTCAACGCGGGATCACCCCTCCACTTT
TRBV6-6,.,.,15,TRBJ1-3,CASSFRGTGGNTIYF,TGTGCCAGCAGTTTCAGGGGCACTGGAGGAAACACCATATATTTT
TRBV7-2,.,.,15,TRBJ1-4,CASSSPGHGGEKLFF,TGTGCCAGCAGCTCCCCCGGACACGGGGGAGAAAAACTGTTTTTT
TRBV27,.,once,14,TRBJ2-3,CASSPRGGKDTQYF,TGTGCCAGCAGTCCCAGGGGTGGTAAAGATACGCAGTATTTT
TRBV3-1/TRBV3-2,TRBD2,.,17,TRBJ2-7,CASSLRLAGPLSYEQYF,TGTGCCAGCAGCCTAAGACTAGCGGGACCCCTCAGCTACGAGCAGTACTTC
TRBV5-4,.,.,17,TRBJ2-1,CASSLAGGRKSYNEQFF,TGTGCCAGCAGCTTGGCCGGGGGTCGAAAATCTTACAATGAGCAGTTCTTC
TRBV4-1,TRBD1,once,16,TRBJ2-1,CASSRTTGTGYNEQFF,TGCGCCAGCAGCCGGACGACCGGGACAGGGTACAATGAGCAGTTCTTC
TRBV9,.,.,15,TRBJ1-5,CASSQFAGVRQPQHF,TGTGCCAGCAGCCAATTCGCGGGAGTACGCCAGCCCCAGCATTTT
TRBV2,.,.,14,TRBJ1-1,CASSRAGGYTEAFF,TGTGCCAGCAGCCGGGCGGGGGGCTACACTGAAGCTTTCTTT
TRBV14,.,few,14,TRBJ1-2,CASSPRGVNYGYTF,TGTGCCAGCAGCCCCCGCGGGGTTAACTATGGCTACACCTTC
TRBV18,.,.,13,TRBJ1-1,CASSPTMNTEAFF,TGTGCCAGCTCACCTACAATGAACACTGAAGCTTTCTTT
TRBV5-1,TRBD1,.,14,TRBJ1-4,CASSEGTGREKLFF,TGCGCCAGCAGCGAAGGGACAGGGCGGGAAAAACTGTTTTTT
TRBV19,.,.,14,TRBJ1-1,CASSKNRGGTEAFF,TGTGCCAGTAGTAAAAACCGGGGTGGCACTGAAGCTTTCTTT
TRBV12-3/TRBV12-4,.,.,13,TRBJ1-4,CASKQATNEKLFF,TGTGCCAGCAAACAAGCAACTAATGAAAAACTGTTTTTT